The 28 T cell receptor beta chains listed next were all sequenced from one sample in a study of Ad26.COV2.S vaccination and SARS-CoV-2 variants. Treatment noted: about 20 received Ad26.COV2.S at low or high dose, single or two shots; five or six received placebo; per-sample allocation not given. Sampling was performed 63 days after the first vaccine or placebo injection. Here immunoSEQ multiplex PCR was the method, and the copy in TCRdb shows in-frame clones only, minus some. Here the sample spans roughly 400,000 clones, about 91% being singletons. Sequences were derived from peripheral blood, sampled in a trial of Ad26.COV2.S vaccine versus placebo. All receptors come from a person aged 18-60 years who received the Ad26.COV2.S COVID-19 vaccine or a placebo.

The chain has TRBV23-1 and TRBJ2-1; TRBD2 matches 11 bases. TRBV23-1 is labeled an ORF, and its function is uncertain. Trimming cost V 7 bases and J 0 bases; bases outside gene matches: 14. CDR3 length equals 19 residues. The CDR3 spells CASNPPGLAGYSSYNEQFF. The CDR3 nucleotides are TGCGCCAGCAACCCCCCCGGACTAGCGGGCTACAGCTCCTACAATGAGCAGTTCTTC.

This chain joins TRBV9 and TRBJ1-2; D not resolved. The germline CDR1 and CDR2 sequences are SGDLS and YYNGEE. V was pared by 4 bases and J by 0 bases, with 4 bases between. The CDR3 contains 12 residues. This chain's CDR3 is CASSLANYGYTF. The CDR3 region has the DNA TGTGCCAGCAGCTTGGCTAACTATGGCTACACCTTC.

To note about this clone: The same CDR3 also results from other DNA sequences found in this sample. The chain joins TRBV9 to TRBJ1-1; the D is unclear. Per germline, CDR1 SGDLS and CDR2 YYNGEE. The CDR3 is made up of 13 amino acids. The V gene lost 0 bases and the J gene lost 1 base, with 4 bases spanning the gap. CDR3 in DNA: TGTGCCAGCAGCGTAGCCCAGAACACTGAAGCTTTCTTT. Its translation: CASSVAQNTEAFF. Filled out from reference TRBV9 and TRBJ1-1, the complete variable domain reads DSGVTQTPKHLITATGQRVTLRCSPRSGDLSVYWYQQSLDQGLQFLIQYYNGEERAKGNILERFSAQQFPDLHSELNLSSLELGDSALYFCASSVAQNTEAFFGQGTRLTVV.

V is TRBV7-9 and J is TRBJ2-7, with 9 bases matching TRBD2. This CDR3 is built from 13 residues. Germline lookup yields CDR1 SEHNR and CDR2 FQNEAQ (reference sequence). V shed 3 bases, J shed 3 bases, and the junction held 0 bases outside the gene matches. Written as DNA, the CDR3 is TGTGCCAGCAGCTTTAGCGGGAGCTACGAGCAGTACTTC. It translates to CASSFSGSYEQYF. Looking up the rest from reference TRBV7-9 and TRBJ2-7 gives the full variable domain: DTGVSQNPRHKITKRGQNVTFRCDPISEHNRLYWYRQTLGQGPEFLTYFQNEAQLEKSRLLSDRFSAERPKGSFSTLEIQRTEQGDSAMYLCASSFSGSYEQYFGPGTRLTVT.

The CDR3 here is CSASRRQTILAKNIQYF. In DNA form, the CDR3 reads TGCAGTGCTAGTAGACGGCAAACTATACTAGCCAAAAACATTCAGTACTTC. The V gene is TRBV20-1, the J gene TRBJ2-4; no clear D. V lost 3 bases to trimming and J lost 0 bases, with 18 bases between them. CDR1 DFQATT and CDR2 SNEGSKA come from the germline V gene (reference sequence). The CDR3 is 17 residues long.

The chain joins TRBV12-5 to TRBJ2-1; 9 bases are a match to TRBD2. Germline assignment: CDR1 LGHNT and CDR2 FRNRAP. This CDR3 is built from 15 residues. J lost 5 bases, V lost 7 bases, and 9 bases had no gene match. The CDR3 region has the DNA TGTGCTAGTGTCCCAAGCGGGAGGATAAACAATGAGCAGTTCTTC. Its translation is CASVPSGRINNEQFF.

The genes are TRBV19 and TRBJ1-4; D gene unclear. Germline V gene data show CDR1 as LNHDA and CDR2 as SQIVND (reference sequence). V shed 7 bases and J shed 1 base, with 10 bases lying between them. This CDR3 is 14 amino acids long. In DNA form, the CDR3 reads TGTGCCAGTACCCCGACAATAACTAATGAAAAACTGTTTTTT. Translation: CASTPTITNEKLFF.

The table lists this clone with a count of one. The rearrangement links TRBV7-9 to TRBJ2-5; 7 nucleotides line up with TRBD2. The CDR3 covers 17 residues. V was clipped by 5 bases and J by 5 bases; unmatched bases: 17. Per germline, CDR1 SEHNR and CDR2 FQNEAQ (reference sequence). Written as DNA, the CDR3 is TGTGCCAGCAGCCCGAAACTAAAGGGGCGGGAGCCGGAGACCCAGTACTTC. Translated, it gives CASSPKLKGREPETQYF.

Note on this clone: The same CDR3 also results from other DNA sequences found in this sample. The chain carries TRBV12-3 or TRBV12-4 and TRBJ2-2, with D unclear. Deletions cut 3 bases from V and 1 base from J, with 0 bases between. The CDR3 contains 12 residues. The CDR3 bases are TGTGCCAGCAGTTTGAACACCGGGGAGCTGTTTTTT. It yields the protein CASSLNTGELFF.

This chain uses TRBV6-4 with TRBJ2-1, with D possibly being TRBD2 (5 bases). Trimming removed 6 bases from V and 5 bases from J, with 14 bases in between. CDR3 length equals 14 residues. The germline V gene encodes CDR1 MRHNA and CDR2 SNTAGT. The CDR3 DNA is TGTGCCAGCAGCGACCAACCTAGCAACAATGAGCAGTTCTTC. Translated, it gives CASSDQPSNNEQFF.

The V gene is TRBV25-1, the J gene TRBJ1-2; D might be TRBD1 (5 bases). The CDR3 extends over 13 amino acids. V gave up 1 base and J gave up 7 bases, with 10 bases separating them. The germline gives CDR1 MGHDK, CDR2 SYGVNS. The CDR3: CASSELEGAGYTF. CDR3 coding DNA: TGTGCCAGCAGTGAATTGGAAGGGGCTGGCTACACCTTC.

The CDR3 nucleotides read TGTGCCTGGAGTGTGGGGGACAGGGGCGTGGAGCCCCAGCATTTT. This gives the protein CAWSVGDRGVEPQHF. The chain couples TRBV30 to TRBJ1-5; TRBD1 matches at 10 bases. The ends lost 0 bases at V and 8 bases at J; junction bases unmatched: 7. Germline V gives CDR1 GTSNPN, CDR2 SVGIG (reference sequence). The CDR3 loop spans 15 amino acids.

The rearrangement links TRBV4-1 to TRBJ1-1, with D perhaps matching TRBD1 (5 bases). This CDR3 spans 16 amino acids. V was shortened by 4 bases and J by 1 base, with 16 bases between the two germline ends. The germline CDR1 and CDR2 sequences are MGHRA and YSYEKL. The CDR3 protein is CASSLYYGTENTEAFF. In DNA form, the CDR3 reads TGCGCCAGCAGCCTATACTACGGGACCGAGAACACTGAAGCTTTCTTT.

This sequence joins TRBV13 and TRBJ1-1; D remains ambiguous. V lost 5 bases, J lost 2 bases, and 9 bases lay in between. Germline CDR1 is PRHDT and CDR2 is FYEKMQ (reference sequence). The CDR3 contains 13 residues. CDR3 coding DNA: TGTGCCAGCAGCGTATACCGTAACACTGAAGCTTTCTTT. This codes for CASSVYRNTEAFF. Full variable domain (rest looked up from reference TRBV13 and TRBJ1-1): AAGVIQSPRHLIKEKRETATLKCYPIPRHDTVYWYQQGPGQDPQFLISFYEKMQSDKGSIPDRFSAQQFSDYHSELNMSSLELGDSALYFCASSVYRNTEAFFGQGTRLTVV.

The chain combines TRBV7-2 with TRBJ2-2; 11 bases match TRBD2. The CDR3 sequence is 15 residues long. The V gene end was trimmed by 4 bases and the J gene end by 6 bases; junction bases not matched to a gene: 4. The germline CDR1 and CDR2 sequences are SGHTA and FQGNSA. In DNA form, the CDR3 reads TGTGCCAGCAGCTCAATGGGACTAGCGGCCGGGGAGCTGTTTTTT. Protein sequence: CASSSMGLAAGELFF.

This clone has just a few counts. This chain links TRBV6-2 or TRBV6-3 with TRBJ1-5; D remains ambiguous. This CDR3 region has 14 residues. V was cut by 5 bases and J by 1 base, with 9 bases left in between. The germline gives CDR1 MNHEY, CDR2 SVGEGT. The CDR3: CASSGPGSNQPQHF. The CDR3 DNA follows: TGTGCCAGCAGTGGACCCGGGAGCAATCAGCCCCAGCATTTT.

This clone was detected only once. The CDR3 bases are TGTGCCAGCTTTCTGGGGGGTCAGGGGGCCTCAGCCCAGCATTTT. Translated, it gives CASFLGGQGASAQHF. The V gene is TRBV28, the J gene TRBJ1-5; the match to TRBD1 covers 8 bases. The CDR3 consists of 15 residues. V shed 8 bases, J shed 11 bases, and the junction held 17 bases outside the gene matches. CDR1 and CDR2 (germline): MDHEN, SYDVKM.

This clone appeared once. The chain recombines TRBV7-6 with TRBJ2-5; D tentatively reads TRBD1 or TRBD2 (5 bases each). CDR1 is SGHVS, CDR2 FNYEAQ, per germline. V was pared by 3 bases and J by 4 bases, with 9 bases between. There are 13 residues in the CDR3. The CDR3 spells CASSLGTAETQYF. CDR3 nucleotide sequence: TGTGCCAGCAGCTTGGGGACGGCAGAGACCCAGTACTTC.

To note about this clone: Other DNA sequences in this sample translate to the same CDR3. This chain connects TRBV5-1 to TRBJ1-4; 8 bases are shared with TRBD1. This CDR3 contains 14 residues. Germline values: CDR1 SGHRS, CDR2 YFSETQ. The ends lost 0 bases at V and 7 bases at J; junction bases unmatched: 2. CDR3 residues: CASSLAGTGEKLFF. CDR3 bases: TGCGCCAGCAGCTTGGCCGGGACAGGTGAAAAACTGTTTTTT.

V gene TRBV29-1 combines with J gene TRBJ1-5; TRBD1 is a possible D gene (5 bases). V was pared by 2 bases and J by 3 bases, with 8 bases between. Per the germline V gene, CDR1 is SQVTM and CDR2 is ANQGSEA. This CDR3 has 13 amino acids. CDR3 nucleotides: TGCAGCGTTGAACCGGGGCACAATCAGCCCCAGCATTTT. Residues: CSVEPGHNQPQHF.

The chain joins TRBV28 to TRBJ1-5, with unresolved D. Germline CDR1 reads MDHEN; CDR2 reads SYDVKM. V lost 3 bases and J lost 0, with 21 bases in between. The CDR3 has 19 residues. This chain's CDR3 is CASSFQTLGRFYSNQPQHF. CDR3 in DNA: TGTGCCAGCAGTTTCCAGACTCTCGGACGGTTCTATAGCAATCAGCCCCAGCATTTT.

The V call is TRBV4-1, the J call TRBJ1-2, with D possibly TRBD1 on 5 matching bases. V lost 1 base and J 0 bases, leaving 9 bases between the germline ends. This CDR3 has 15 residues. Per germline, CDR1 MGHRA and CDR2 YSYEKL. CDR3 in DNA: TGCGCCAGCAGCCAAGTATGGGGGACTAACTATGGCTACACCTTC. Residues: CASSQVWGTNYGYTF.

CDR3 bases: TGTGCCTGGAGAAGGGACGGACAGAACACTGAAGCTTTCTTT. Its protein product is CAWRRDGQNTEAFF. This chain uses TRBV30 with TRBJ1-1, with a weak D call TRBD1 (5 bases). The V end lost 3 bases, the J end lost 1 base, and 12 bases lay between the germline ends. Germline CDR1 GTSNPN, CDR2 SVGIG (reference sequence). The CDR3 is 14 residues long.

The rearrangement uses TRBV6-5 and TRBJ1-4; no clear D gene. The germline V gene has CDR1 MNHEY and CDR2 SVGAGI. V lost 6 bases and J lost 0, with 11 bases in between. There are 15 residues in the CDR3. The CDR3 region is CASSPSVATNEKLFF. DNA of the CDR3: TGTGCCAGCAGCCCCAGTGTGGCAACTAATGAAAAACTGTTTTTT.

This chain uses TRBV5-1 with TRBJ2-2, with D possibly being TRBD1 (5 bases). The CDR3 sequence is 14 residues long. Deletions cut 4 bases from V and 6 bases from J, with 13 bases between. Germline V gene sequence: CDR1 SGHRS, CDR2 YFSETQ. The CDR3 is CASSPGLGPGELFF. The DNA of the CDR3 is TGCGCCAGCAGCCCAGGGTTGGGCCCCGGGGAGCTGTTTTTT.

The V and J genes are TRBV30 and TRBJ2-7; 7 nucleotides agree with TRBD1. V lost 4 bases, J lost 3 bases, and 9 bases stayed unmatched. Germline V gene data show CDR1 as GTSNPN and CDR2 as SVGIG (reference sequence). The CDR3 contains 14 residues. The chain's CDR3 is CAWTGGTKGYEQYF. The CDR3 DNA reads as TGTGCCTGGACAGGGGGAACAAAGGGCTACGAGCAGTACTTC.

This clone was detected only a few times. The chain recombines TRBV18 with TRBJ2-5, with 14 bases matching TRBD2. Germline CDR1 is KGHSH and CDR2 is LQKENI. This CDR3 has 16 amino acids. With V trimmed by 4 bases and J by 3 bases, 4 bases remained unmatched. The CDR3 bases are TGTGCCAGCTCACTCCGACTAGCGGGAGGGGAAGAGACCCAGTACTTC. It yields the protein CASSLRLAGGEETQYF.

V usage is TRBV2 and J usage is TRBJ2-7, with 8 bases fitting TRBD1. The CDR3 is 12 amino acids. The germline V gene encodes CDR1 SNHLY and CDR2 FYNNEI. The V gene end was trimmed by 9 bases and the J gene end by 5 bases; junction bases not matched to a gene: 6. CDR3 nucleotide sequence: TGTGCCAGTACGGGACAGGCCCACGAGCAGTACTTC. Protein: CASTGQAHEQYF.